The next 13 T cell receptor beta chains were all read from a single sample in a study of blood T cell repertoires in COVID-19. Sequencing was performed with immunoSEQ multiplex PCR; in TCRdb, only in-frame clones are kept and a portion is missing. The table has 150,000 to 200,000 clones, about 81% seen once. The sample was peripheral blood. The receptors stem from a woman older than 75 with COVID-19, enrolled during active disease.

Here the CDR3 DNA reads TGTGCCAGCAGCGTACGGTGGGAGTCCAATGAGCAGTTCTTC. It codes for CASSVRWESNEQFF. The chain employs TRBV9 and TRBJ2-1; tentatively, D is TRBD2 (5 bases). Looked up from germline, CDR1 is SGDLS and CDR2 is YYNGEE. The CDR3 extends over 14 amino acids. The V and J ends lost 1 base and 6 bases respectively, with 11 bases between them.

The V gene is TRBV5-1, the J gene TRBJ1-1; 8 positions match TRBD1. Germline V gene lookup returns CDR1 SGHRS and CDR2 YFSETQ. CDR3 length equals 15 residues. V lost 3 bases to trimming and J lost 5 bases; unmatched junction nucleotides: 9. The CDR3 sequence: CASSSYSGGETEAFF. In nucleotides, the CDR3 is TGCGCCAGCAGCTCCTATTCAGGGGGCGAGACTGAAGCTTTCTTT. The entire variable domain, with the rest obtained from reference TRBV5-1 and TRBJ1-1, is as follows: KAGVTQTPRYLIKTRGQQVTLSCSPISGHRSVSWYQQTPGQGLQFLFEYFSETQRNKGNFPGRFSGRQFSNSRSEMNVSTLELGDSALYLCASSSYSGGETEAFFGQGTRLTVV.

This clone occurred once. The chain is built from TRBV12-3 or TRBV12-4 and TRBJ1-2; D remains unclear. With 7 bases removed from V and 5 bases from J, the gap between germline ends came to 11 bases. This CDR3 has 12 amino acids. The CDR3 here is CASTRSKYGYTF. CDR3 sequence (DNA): TGTGCCAGCACCCGGTCCAAATATGGCTACACCTTC.

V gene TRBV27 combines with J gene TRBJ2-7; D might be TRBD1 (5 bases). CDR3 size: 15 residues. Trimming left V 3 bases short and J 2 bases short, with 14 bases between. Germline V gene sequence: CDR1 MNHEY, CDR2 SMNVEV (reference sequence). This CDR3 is CASSFEYRSTYEQYF. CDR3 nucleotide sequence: TGTGCCAGCAGTTTTGAGTACAGGAGTACCTACGAGCAGTACTTC.

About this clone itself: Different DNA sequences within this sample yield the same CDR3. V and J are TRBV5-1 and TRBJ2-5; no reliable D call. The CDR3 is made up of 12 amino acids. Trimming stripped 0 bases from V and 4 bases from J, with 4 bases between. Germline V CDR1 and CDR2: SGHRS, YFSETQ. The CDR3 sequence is CASSLAGETQYF. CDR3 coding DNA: TGCGCCAGCAGCTTGGCCGGAGAGACCCAGTACTTC. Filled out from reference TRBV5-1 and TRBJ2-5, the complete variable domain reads KAGVTQTPRYLIKTRGQQVTLSCSPISGHRSVSWYQQTPGQGLQFLFEYFSETQRNKGNFPGRFSGRQFSNSRSEMNVSTLELGDSALYLCASSLAGETQYFGPGTRLLVL.

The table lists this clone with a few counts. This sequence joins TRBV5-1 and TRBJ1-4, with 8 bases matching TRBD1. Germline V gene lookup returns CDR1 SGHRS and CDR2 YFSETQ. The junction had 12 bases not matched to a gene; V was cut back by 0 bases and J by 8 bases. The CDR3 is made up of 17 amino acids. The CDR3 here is CASSLGFFQGAGEKLFF. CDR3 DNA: TGCGCCAGCAGCTTGGGCTTTTTTCAGGGGGCTGGAGAAAAACTGTTTTTT.

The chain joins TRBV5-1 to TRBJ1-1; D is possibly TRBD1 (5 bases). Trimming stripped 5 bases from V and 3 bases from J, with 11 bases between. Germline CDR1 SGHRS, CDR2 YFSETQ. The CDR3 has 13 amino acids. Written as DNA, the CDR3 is TGCGCCAGCAGACTGACAGTGGACACTGAAGCTTTCTTT. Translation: CASRLTVDTEAFF.

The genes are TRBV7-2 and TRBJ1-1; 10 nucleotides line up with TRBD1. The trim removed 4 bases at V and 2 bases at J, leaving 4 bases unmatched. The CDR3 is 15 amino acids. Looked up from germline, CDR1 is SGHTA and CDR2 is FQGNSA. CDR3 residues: CASSSDRGRNTEAFF. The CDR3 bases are TGTGCCAGCAGCTCCGACAGGGGGCGCAACACTGAAGCTTTCTTT.

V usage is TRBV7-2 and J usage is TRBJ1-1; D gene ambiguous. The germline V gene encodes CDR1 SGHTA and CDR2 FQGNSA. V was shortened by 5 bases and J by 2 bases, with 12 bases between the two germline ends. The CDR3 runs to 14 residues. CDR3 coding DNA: TGTGCCAGCAGCCCACGAACACAAAACACTGAAGCTTTCTTT. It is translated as CASSPRTQNTEAFF.

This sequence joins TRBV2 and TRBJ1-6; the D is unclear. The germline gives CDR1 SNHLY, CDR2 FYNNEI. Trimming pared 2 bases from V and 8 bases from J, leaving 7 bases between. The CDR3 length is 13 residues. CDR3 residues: CASSERRDSPLHF. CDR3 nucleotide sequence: TGTGCCAGCAGTGAACGGAGGGATTCACCCCTCCACTTT.

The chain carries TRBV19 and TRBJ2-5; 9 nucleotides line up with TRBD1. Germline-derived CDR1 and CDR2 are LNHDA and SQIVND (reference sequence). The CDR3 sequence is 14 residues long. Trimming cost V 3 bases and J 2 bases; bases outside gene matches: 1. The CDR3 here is CASSMGQGQETQYF. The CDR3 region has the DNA TGTGCCAGTAGTATGGGACAGGGTCAAGAGACCCAGTACTTC.

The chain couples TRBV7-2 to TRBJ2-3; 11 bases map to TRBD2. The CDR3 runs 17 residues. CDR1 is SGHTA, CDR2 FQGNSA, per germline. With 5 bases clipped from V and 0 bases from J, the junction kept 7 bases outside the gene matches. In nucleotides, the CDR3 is TGTGCCAGCAGCAAGCGACTAGCGGGGATGAGCACAGATACGCAGTATTTT. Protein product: CASSKRLAGMSTDTQYF.

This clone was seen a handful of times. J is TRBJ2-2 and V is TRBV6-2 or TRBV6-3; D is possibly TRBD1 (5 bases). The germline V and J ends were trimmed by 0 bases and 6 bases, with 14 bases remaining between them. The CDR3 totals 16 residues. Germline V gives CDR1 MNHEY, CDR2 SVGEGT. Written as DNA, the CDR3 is TGTGCCAGCAGTTACTCCCACACAGGCCTCCCCGGGGAGCTGTTTTTT. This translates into CASSYSHTGLPGELFF.